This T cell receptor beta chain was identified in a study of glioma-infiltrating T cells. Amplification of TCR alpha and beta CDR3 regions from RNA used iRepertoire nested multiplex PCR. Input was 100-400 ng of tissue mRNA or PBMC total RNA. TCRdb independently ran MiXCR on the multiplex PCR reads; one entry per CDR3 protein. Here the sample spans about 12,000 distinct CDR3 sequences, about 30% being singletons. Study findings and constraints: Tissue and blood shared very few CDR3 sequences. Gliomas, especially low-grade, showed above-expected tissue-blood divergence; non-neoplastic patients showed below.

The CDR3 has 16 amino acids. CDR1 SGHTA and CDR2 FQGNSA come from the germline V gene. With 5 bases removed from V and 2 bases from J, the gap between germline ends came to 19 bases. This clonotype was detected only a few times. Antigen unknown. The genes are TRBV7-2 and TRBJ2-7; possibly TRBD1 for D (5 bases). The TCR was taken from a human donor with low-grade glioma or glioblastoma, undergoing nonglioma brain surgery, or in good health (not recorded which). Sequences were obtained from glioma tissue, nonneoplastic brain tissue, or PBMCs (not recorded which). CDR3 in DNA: TGTGCCAGCAGCACCTTGGACAAAGGGATACCCTACGAGCAGTACTTC. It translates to CASSTLDKGIPYEQYF.